This entry features one TCR beta chain sequence. This sample stems from a study of control samples from healthy donors and cancer patients. Method: immunoSEQ multiplex PCR; TCRdb's copy keeps in-frame clones and lacks some. The sample lists approximately 170,000 clones, roughly nine tenths occurring once. The CDR3 totals 14 residues. The germline V gene encodes CDR1 DFQATT and CDR2 SNEGSKA (reference sequence). Deletions cut 3 bases from V and 8 bases from J, with 19 bases between. The sequencing sample was made of blood. This chain uses TRBV20-1 with TRBJ1-2; TRBD1 might be the D (6 bases). This clonotype originated in a man aged 30 to 39 in good health. The CDR3 sequence is CSASEVRGTFGYTF. In DNA, the CDR3 is TGCAGTGCTAGTGAGGTCAGGGGCACCTTCGGCTACACCTTC.